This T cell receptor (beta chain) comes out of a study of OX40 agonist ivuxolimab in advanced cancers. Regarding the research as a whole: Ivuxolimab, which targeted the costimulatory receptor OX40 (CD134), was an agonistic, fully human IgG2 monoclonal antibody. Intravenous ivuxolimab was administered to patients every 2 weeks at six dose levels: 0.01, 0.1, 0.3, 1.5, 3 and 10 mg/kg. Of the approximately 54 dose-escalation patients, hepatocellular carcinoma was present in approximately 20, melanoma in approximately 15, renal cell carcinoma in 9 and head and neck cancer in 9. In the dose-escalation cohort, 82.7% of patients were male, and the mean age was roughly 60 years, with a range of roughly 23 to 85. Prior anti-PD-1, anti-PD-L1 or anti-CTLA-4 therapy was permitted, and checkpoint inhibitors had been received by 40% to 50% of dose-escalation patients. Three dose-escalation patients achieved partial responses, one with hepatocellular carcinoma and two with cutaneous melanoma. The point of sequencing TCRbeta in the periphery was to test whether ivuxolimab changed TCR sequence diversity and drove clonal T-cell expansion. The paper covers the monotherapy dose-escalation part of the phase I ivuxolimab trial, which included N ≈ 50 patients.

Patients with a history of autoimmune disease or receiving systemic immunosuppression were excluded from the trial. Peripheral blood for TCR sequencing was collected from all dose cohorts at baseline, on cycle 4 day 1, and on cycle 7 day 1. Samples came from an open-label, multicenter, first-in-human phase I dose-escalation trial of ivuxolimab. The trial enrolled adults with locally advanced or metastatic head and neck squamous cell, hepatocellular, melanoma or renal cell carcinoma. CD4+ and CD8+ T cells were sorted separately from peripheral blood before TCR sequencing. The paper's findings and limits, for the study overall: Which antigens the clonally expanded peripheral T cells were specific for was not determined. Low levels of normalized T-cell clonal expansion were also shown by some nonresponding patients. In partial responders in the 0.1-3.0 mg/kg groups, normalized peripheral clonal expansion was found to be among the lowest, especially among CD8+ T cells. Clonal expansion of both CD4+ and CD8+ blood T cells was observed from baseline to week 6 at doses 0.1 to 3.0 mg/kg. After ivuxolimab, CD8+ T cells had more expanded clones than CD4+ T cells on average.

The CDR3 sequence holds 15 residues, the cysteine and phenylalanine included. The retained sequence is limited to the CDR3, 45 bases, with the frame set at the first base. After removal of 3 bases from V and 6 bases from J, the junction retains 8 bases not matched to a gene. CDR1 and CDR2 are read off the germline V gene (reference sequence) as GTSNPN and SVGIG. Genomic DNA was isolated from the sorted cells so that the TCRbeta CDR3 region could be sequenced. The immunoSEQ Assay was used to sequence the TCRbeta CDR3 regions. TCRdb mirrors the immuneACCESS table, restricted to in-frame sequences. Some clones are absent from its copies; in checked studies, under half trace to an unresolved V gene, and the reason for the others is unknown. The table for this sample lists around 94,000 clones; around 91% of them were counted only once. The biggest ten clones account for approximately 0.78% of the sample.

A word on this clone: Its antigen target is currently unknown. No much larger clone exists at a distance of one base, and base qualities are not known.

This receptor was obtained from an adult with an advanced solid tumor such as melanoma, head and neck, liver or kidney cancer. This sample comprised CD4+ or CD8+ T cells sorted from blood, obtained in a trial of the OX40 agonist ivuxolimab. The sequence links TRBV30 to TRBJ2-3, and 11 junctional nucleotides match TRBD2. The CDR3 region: CAWRARLAGLDTQYF. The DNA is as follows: TGTGCCTGGAGGGCCCGACTAGCGGGGTTGGATACGCAGTATTTT.